This T cell receptor (beta chain) was captured in a study of immune evolution from preneoplasia to lung adenocarcinoma. Study in general: HLA loss of heterozygosity: under 7.5% AIS, around 16% MIA, more than 25% ADC, none AAH.

Resections took place in Japan or China from about 2013 to 2018. Two lung cancer pathologists independently confirmed each histologic diagnosis. The protocol was immunoSEQ multiplex PCR, while the TCRdb copy is restricted to in-frame clones and leaves out a portion. The sample shows about 8,200 clones, around 80% of them seen only once. The CDR3 totals 16 residues. Germline CDR1 and CDR2: SGHNT and YENEEA. Trimming pared 0 bases from V and 5 bases from J, leaving 14 bases between. The V call is TRBV11-3, the J call TRBJ2-1; D perhaps matches TRBD2 (6 bases). The receptor's source is a person between 65 and 80 years old with lung adenocarcinoma. Sequenced input: FFPE minimally invasive lung adenocarcinoma tissue. The CDR3 sequence: CASSLEGGSTNNEQFF. In DNA form, the CDR3 reads TGTGCCAGCAGCTTAGAGGGGGGATCCACTAACAATGAGCAGTTCTTC. Together with reference TRBV11-3 and TRBJ2-1, the CDR3 gives the full variable domain: EAGVVQSPRYKIIEKKQPVAFWCNPISGHNTLYWYLQNLGQGPELLIRYENEEAVDDSQLPKDRFSAERLKGVDSTLKIQPAELGDSAVYLCASSLEGGSTNNEQFFGPGTRLTVL.